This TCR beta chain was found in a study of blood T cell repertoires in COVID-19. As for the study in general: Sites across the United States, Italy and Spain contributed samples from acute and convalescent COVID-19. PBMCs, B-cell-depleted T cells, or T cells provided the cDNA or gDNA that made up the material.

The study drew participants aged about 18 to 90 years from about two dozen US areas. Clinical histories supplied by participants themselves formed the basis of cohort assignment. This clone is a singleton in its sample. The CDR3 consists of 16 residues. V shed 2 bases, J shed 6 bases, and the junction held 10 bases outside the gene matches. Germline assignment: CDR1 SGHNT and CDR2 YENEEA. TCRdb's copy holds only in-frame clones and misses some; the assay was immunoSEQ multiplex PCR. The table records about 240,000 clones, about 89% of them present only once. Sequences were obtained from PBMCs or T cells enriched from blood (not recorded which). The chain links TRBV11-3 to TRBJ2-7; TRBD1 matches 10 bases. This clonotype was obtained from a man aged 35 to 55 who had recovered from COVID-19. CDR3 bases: TGTGCCAGCAGCTTACGGACAGGGGGTTTCCACTTCGAGCAGTACTTC. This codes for CASSLRTGGFHFEQYF.